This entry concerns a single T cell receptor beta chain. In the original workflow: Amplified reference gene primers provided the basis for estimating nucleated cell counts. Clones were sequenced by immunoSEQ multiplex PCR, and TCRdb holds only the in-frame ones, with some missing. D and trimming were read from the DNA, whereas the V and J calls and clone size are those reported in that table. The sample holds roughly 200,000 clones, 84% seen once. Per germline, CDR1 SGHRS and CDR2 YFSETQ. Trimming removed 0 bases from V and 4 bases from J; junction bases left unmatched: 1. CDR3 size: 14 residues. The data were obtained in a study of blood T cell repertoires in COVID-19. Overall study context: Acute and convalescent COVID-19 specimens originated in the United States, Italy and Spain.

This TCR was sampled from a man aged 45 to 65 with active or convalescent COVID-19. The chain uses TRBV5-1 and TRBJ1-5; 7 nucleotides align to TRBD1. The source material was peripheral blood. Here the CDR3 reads CASSLGDRNQPQHF. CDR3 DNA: TGCGCCAGCAGCTTGGGGGACAGAAATCAGCCCCAGCATTTT.